This T cell receptor beta chain was found in a study of early T cells in non-severe SARS-CoV-2 infection. This CDR3 region has 15 residues. The V segment lost 5 bases and the J segment 7 bases; nucleotides outside the gene matches: 7. A single record per CDR3 protein comes from TCRdb applying MiXCR to the 5' RACE reads. The sample consists of around 35,000 distinct CDR3 sequences, roughly 6.2% of them appearing once. In its sample, this clonotype was seen many times. J is TRBJ2-1 and V is TRBV12-3 or TRBV12-4, with 11 bases matching TRBD2. The sample consisted of whole blood. The origin of this receptor is an adult who was a healthcare worker with PCR-confirmed SARS-CoV-2 infection or an uninfected control (not recorded which). CDR3 in amino acids: CASSILAGAVNEQFF. Here the CDR3 DNA reads TGTGCCAGCAGTATACTAGCGGGGGCGGTTAATGAGCAGTTCTTC.